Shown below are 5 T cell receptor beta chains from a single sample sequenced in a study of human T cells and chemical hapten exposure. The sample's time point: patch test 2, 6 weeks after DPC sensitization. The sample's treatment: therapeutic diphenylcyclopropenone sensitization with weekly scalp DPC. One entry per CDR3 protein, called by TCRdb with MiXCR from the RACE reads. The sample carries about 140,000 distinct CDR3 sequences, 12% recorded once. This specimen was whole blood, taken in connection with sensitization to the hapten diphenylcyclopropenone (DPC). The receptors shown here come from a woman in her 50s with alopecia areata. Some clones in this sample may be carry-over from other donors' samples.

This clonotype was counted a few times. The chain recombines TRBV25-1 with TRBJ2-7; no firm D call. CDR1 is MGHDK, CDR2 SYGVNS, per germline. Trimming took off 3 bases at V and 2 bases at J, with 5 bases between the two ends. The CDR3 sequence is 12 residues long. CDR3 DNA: TGTGCCAGCAGTGACAGTCCCTACGAGCAGTACTTC. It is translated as CASSDSPYEQYF.

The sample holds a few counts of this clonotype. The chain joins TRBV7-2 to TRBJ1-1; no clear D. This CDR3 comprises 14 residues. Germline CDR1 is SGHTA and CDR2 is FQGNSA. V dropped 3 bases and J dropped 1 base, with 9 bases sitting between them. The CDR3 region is CASSFQTGNTEAFF. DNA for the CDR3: TGTGCCAGCAGCTTCCAGACCGGGAACACTGAAGCTTTCTTT.

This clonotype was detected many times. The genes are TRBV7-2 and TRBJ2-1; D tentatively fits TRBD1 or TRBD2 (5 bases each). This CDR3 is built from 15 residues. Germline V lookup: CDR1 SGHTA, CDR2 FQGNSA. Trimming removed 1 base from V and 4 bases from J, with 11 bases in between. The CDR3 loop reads CASSLEGTTYNEQFF. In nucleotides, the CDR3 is TGTGCCAGCAGCTTAGAAGGGACGACTTACAATGAGCAGTTCTTC.

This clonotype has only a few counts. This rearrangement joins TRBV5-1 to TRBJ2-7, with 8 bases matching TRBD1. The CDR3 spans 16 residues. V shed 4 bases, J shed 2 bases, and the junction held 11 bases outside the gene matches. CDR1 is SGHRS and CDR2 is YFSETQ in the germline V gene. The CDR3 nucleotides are TGCGCCAGCAGCACCGTCCCCGGGACAGGTGCCTACGAGCAGTACTTC. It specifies CASSTVPGTGAYEQYF. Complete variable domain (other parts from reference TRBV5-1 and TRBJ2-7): KAGVTQTPRYLIKTRGQQVTLSCSPISGHRSVSWYQQTPGQGLQFLFEYFSETQRNKGNFPGRFSGRQFSNSRSEMNVSTLELGDSALYLCASSTVPGTGAYEQYFGPGTRLTVT.

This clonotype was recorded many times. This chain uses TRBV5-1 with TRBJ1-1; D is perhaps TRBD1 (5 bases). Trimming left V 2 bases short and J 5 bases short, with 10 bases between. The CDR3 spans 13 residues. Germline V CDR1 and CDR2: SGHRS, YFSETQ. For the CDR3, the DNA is TGCGCCAGCAGCTTCCAGGGTCTTACTGAAGCTTTCTTT. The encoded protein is CASSFQGLTEAFF.